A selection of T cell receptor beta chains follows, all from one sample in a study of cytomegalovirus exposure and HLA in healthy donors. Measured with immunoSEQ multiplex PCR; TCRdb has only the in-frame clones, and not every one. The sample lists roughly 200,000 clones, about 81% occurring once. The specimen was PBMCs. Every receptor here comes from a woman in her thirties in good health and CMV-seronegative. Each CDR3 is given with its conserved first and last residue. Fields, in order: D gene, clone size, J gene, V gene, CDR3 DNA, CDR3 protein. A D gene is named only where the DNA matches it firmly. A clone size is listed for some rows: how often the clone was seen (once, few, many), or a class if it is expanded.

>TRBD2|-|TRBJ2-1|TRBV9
TGTGCCAGCAGCGTAGGACTAGCCAGGACGCATGAGCAGTTCTTC
CASSVGLARTHEQFF
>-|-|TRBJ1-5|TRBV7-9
TGTGCCAGCAGCCCAGGTGATAGCAATCAGCCCCAGCATTTT
CASSPGDSNQPQHF
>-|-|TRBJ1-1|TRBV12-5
TGTGCTAGTGGTTTGGGGTACTCAGTGGGCAGGGGAACTGAAGCTTTCTTT
CASGLGYSVGRGTEAFF
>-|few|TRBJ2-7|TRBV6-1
TGTGCCAGCAGTGAAGCGCTCAGTTCCTCTTGGGAGCAGTACTTC
CASSEALSSSWEQYF
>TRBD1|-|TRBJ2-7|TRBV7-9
TGTGCCAGCAGCTCCACCGGGACAGGCCCGTACGAGCAGTACTTC
CASSSTGTGPYEQYF
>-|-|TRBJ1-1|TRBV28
TGTGCCAGCAGTTTACCGTTGACAGGGAACACTGAAGCTTTCTTT
CASSLPLTGNTEAFF
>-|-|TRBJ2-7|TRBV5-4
TGTGCCAGCAGCTTGGAGTCGACGGAGTCACTCGAGCAGTACTTC
CASSLESTESLEQYF
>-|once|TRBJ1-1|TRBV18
TGTGCCAGCTCACCGTCCAACAGGGCCGAGAACACTGAAGCTTTCTTT
CASSPSNRAENTEAFF
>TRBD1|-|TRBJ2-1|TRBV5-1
TGCGCCAGCAGCCGTTCCGGGACAGCCGGCGATGAGCAGTTCTTC
CASSRSGTAGDEQFF
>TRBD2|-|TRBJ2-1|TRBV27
TGTGCCAGCAGTTCTCGGACTAGCGGTGCCCACAATGAGCAGTTCTTC
CASSSRTSGAHNEQFF